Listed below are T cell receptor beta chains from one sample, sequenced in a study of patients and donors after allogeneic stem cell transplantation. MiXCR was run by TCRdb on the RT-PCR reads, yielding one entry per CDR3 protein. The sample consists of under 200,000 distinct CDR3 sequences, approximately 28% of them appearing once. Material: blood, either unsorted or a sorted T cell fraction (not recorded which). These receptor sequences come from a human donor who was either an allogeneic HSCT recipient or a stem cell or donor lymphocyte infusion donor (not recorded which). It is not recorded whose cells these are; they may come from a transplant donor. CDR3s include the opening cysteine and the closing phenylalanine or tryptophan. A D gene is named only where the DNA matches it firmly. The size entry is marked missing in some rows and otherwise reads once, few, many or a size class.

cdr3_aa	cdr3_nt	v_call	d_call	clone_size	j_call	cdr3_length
CASSQENSPYEQYF	TGCGCCAGCAGCCAAGAAAACTCTCCCTACGAGCAGTACTTC	TRBV4-1	NA	NA	TRBJ2-7	14
CASSLEERGEQFF	TGCGCCAGCAGCTTGGAGGAGAGAGGGGAGCAGTTCTTC	TRBV5-1	NA	few	TRBJ2-1	13
CASSSRQGTRNEQFF	TGTGCCAGCAGCTCCCGACAGGGTACCCGCAATGAGCAGTTCTTC	TRBV7-9	TRBD1	NA	TRBJ2-1	15
CASSPSPRASDTQYF	TGTGCCAGCAGTCCCTCTCCTAGGGCGTCAGATACGCAGTATTTT	TRBV25-1	NA	NA	TRBJ2-3	15
CSARGRRSTDTQYF	TGCAGTGCTAGAGGGCGGAGGAGCACAGATACGCAGTATTTT	TRBV20-1	NA	NA	TRBJ2-3	14
CATSDWGGPAQYF	TGTGCCACCAGTGATTGGGGAGGTCCGGCGCAGTATTTT	TRBV24-1	NA	NA	TRBJ2-3	13
CASSPRQGSIKNEKLFF	TGCGCCAGCAGCCCTCGACAGGGTAGTATCAAAAATGAAAAACTGTTTTTT	TRBV4-3	TRBD1	many	TRBJ1-4	17
CASSHGTTGTLTDTQYF	TGTGCCAGCAGCCACGGTACGACAGGGACCCTAACAGATACGCAGTATTTT	TRBV4-2	TRBD1	NA	TRBJ2-3	17
CASTDRVRTGPGNTIYF	TGTGCCAGCACTGATAGAGTACGGACAGGGCCTGGAAACACCATATATTTT	TRBV12-3/TRBV12-4	TRBD1	NA	TRBJ1-3	17
CASSQEAGPDSNQPQHF	TGCGCCAGCAGCCAAGAAGCCGGGCCCGATAGCAATCAGCCCCAGCATTTT	TRBV4-1	NA	few	TRBJ1-5	17
CASSQGTTEQFF	TGTGCCAGCAGCCAAGGGACTACTGAGCAGTTCTTC	TRBV4-2	NA	few	TRBJ2-1	12
CASSQVGGEQFF	TGCGCCAGCAGCCAAGTGGGGGGTGAGCAGTTCTTC	TRBV4-3	NA	NA	TRBJ2-1	12
CSVRGNMNTEAFF	TGCAGCGTGAGGGGTAATATGAACACTGAAGCTTTCTTT	TRBV29-1	NA	NA	TRBJ1-1	13
CASSLELARGADTQYF	TGCGCCAGCAGCTTGGAGCTAGCTCGAGGGGCAGATACGCAGTATTTT	TRBV5-1	NA	NA	TRBJ2-3	16
CSASRPGLIYEQYF	TGCAGTGCTAGCCGACCGGGACTCATCTACGAGCAGTACTTC	TRBV20-1	NA	NA	TRBJ2-7	14
CASSYISQGADTQYF	TGTGCCAGCAGTTACATCTCCCAGGGCGCAGATACGCAGTATTTT	TRBV27	NA	NA	TRBJ2-3	15
CASSYRGLNYGYTF	TGTGCCAGCAGTTACAGGGGGCTGAACTATGGCTACACCTTC	TRBV27	TRBD1	NA	TRBJ1-2	14
CASSYVPQPTTDTQYF	TGTGCCAGCAGTTACGTCCCACAGCCTACCACAGATACGCAGTATTTT	TRBV6-2/TRBV6-3	NA	NA	TRBJ2-3	16
CASSLGGINEQFF	TGTGCCAGCAGTCTGGGGGGGATAAATGAGCAGTTCTTC	TRBV27	TRBD2	few	TRBJ2-1	13
CASSPEPGTQYF	TGTGCCAGCAGTCCGGAACCGGGGACCCAGTACTTC	TRBV27	NA	many	TRBJ2-5	12
CAISESQTETQYF	TGTGCCATCAGTGAGTCTCAGACAGAGACCCAGTACTTC	TRBV10-3	NA	few	TRBJ2-5	13
CASSQDSQWTQYF	TGTGCCAGCAGCCAAGACAGTCAATGGACCCAGTACTTC	TRBV14	NA	NA	TRBJ2-5	13
CASSYSGDRPYEQYF	TGTGCCAGCAGTTACTCAGGGGACAGGCCCTACGAGCAGTACTTC	TRBV6-2/TRBV6-3	TRBD1	NA	TRBJ2-7	15
CAISESGGTGNNEQFF	TGTGCCATCAGTGAGTCGGGCGGGACAGGCAACAATGAGCAGTTCTTC	TRBV10-3	TRBD1	few	TRBJ2-1	16
CATSRGFGGVGREKLFF	TGTGCCACCAGCAGAGGTTTCGGTGGTGTCGGCCGTGAAAAACTGTTTTTT	TRBV15	NA	many	TRBJ1-4	17
CSARRPGLAGETQYF	TGCAGTGCTAGACGCCCGGGACTAGCGGGAGAGACCCAGTACTTC	TRBV20-1	TRBD2	few	TRBJ2-5	15
CSARGGQEMNTEAFF	TGCAGTGCTAGAGGGGGACAGGAGATGAACACTGAAGCTTTCTTT	TRBV20-1	TRBD1	NA	TRBJ1-1	15
CASSHPGENEQFF	TGTGCCAGCAGCCATCCGGGGGAGAATGAGCAGTTCTTC	TRBV4-2	NA	NA	TRBJ2-1	13
CASSESTSGVTQYF	TGCGCCAGCAGTGAGTCGACTAGCGGGGTGACCCAGTACTTC	TRBV10-1	TRBD2	NA	TRBJ2-5	14
CASSLVSRDNNEQFF	TGCGCCAGCAGCTTGGTTAGCAGGGATAACAATGAGCAGTTCTTC	TRBV5-1	NA	few	TRBJ2-1	15
CASSYWAGGWYNEQFF	TGTGCCAGCAGTTACTGGGCGGGAGGTTGGTACAATGAGCAGTTCTTC	TRBV6-2/TRBV6-3	TRBD2	NA	TRBJ2-1	16
CASSLFGGQRGGYTF	TGTGCCAGCAGCCTATTCGGGGGACAAAGAGGAGGCTACACCTTC	TRBV28	NA	NA	TRBJ1-2	15
CASRKMADTQYF	TGTGCCAGCAGAAAGATGGCGGATACGCAGTATTTT	TRBV2	NA	NA	TRBJ2-3	12
CASTPGGGDEQFF	TGTGCCAGCACCCCCGGGGGGGGGGATGAGCAGTTCTTC	TRBV7-9	TRBD2	many	TRBJ2-1	13
CASRGDRLRETQYF	TGTGCCAGCAGGGGAGACAGGCTTCGAGAGACCCAGTACTTC	TRBV12-3/TRBV12-4	NA	few	TRBJ2-5	14
CATSRGPEAFF	TGTGCCACTTCCAGGGGCCCTGAAGCTTTCTTT	TRBV27	NA	many	TRBJ1-1	11
CASSYAYPGTGADTQYF	TGTGCCAGCAGTTACGCCTACCCCGGGACAGGGGCAGATACGCAGTATTTT	TRBV6-5	TRBD1	NA	TRBJ2-3	17
CASSLTPNLDYGYTF	TGTGCCAGCAGCTTAACCCCAAACCTAGACTATGGCTACACCTTC	TRBV7-8	NA	many	TRBJ1-2	15
CASSLGTSGDTQYF	TGCGCCAGCAGCTTGGGGACTAGCGGAGATACGCAGTATTTT	TRBV5-1	TRBD2	NA	TRBJ2-3	14
CASSETGHTEAFF	TGTGCCAGCAGCGAGACAGGGCACACTGAAGCTTTCTTT	TRBV2	TRBD1	NA	TRBJ1-1	13
CASSQFGGRGNHPQHF	TGCGCCAGCAGCCAATTCGGGGGAAGGGGCAATCACCCCCAGCATTTT	TRBV4-1	NA	many	TRBJ1-5	16
CASSFNRGSNEKLFF	TGTGCCAGCAGTTTTAATCGGGGGAGTAACGAAAAACTGTTTTTT	TRBV12-3/TRBV12-4	NA	many	TRBJ1-4	15
CAISEWADSYEQYF	TGTGCCATCAGTGAGTGGGCTGACTCCTACGAGCAGTACTTC	TRBV10-3	NA	NA	TRBJ2-7	14
CASSYYDRVQGAFF	TGTGCCAGCAGTTACTACGACAGGGTCCAGGGTGCTTTCTTT	TRBV6-2/TRBV6-3	TRBD1	NA	TRBJ1-1	14
CATSLLGRGTKNIQYF	TGTGCCACCAGCCTCTTGGGGCGGGGGACCAAAAACATTCAGTACTTC	TRBV24-1	TRBD2	NA	TRBJ2-4	16
CASSLGDPRLPQHF	TGTGCCAGCAGTTTGGGGGACCCTCGTCTGCCCCAGCATTTT	TRBV12-3/TRBV12-4	NA	few	TRBJ1-5	14
CASSSSGGPHEQFF	TGTGCCAGCAGCTCTAGCGGGGGCCCCCATGAGCAGTTCTTC	TRBV9	TRBD2	once	TRBJ2-1	14
CASSLPGRASSYEQYF	TGCGCCAGCAGCTTGCCCGGGAGGGCTTCCTCCTACGAGCAGTACTTC	TRBV5-1	TRBD2	few	TRBJ2-7	16
CASSFAGNTEAFF	TGTGCCAGCAGTTTTGCGGGGAACACTGAAGCTTTCTTT	TRBV12-3/TRBV12-4	NA	few	TRBJ1-1	13
CASSIDLAGGRNEQFF	TGTGCCAGTAGTATAGATCTGGCGGGAGGACGGAATGAGCAGTTCTTC	TRBV19	TRBD2	NA	TRBJ2-1	16
CASSLGIGGSGKVQFF	TGTGCCAGCAGCTTAGGTATAGGGGGTAGCGGGAAGGTGCAGTTCTTC	TRBV11-2	TRBD2	NA	TRBJ2-1	16